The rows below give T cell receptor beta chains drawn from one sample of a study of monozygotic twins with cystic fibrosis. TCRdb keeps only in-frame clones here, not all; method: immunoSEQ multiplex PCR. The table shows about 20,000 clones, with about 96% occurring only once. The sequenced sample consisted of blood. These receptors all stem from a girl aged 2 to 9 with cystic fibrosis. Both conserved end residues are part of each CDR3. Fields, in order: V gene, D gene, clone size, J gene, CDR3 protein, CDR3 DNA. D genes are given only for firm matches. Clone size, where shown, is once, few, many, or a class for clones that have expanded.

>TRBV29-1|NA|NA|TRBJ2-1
CSVESQVVDEQFF
TGCAGCGTAGAGTCCCAGGTGGTCGATGAGCAGTTCTTC
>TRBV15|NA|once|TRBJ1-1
CATSTNTEAFF
TGTGCCACTTCAACGAACACTGAAGCTTTCTTT
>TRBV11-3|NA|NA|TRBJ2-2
CASTGSGELFF
TGTGCCAGCACCGGCTCCGGGGAGCTGTTTTTT
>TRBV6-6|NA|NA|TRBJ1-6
CASTTLPAALHF
TGTGCCAGCACCACCTTACCAGCAGCCCTCCACTTT
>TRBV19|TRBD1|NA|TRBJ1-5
CASSKDRVKDQHF
TGTGCCAGTAGTAAGGACAGGGTCAAGGACCAGCATTTT
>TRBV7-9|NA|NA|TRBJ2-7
CASSLATGSGYEQYF
TGTGCCAGCAGCTTAGCAACAGGGTCGGGCTACGAGCAGTACTTC
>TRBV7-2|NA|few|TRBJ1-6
CASSLDPNSPLHF
TGTGCCAGCAGCTTAGATCCGAATTCACCCCTCCACTTT
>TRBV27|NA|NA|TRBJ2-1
CASSQKFSGYNEQFF
TGTGCCAGCAGCCAAAAATTTTCTGGATACAATGAGCAGTTCTTC
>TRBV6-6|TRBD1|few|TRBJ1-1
CAIRTDRATEAFF
TGTGCCATCCGGACTGACAGGGCCACTGAAGCTTTCTTT
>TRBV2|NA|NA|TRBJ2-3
CARLGQVTDTQYF
TGTGCCAGGCTGGGTCAAGTGACAGATACGCAGTATTTT
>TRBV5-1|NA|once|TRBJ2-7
CASSPPSGPSYEQYF
TGCGCCAGCTCTCCCCCCTCGGGGCCCTCCTACGAGCAGTACTTC
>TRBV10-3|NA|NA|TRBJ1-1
CAISELQGAEAFF
TGTGCCATCAGTGAGTTACAGGGAGCCGAAGCTTTCTTT
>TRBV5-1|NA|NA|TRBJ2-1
CAISSGAANNEQFF
TGCGCCATTTCATCGGGGGCGGCGAACAATGAGCAGTTCTTC
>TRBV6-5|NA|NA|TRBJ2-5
CASSGRQQQETQYF
TGTGCCAGCAGTGGGCGACAGCAACAAGAGACCCAGTACTTC
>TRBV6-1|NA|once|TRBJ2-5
CASRATAQETQYF
TGTGCCAGCAGAGCGACAGCTCAAGAGACCCAGTACTTC
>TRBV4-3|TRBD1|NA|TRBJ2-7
CASSPRDRGFHEQYF
TGCGCCAGCAGCCCCCGGGACAGGGGGTTCCACGAGCAGTACTTC
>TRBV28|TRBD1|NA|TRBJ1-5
CASSPGQTMVHQPQHF
TGTGCCAGCAGTCCGGGACAGACGATGGTGCATCAGCCCCAGCATTTT
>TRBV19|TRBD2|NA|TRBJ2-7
CASSGGLAGGYEQYF
TGTGCCAGTAGTGGCGGACTAGCGGGGGGGTACGAGCAGTACTTC
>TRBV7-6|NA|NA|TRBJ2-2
CASSLIGGGELFF
TGTGCCAGCAGCCTAATTGGGGGCGGGGAGCTGTTTTTT
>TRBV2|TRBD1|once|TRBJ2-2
CASSEIGGRGNTGELFF
TGTGCCAGCAGTGAAATAGGGGGCAGGGGGAACACCGGGGAGCTGTTTTTT
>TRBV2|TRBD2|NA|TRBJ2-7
CASSEGGGLRYEQYF
TGTGCCAGCAGTGAAGGGGGAGGGTTGAGGTACGAGCAGTACTTC
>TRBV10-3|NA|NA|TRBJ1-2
CAISEALNYGYTF
TGTGCCATCAGTGAAGCACTGAACTATGGCTACACCTTC
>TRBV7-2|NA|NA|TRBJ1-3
CASSFLGAGNTIYF
TGTGCCAGCAGCTTTTTGGGGGCTGGAAACACCATATATTTT
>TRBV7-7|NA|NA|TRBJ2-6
CASSPGLSSGANVLTF
TGTGCCAGCAGCCCAGGTCTGAGCTCTGGGGCCAACGTCCTGACTTTC
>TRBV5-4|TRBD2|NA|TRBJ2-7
CASSFSFGGAGEQYF
TGTGCCAGCAGCTTTTCGTTCGGGGGGGCCGGCGAGCAGTACTTC
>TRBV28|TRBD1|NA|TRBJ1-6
CASSPGTGVNSPLHF
TGTGCCAGCAGTCCCGGGACAGGGGTTAATTCACCCCTCCACTTT
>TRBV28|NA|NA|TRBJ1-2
CASSFSGRMVVVYTF
TGTGCCAGCAGTTTCTCGGGACGGATGGTGGTAGTCTACACCTTC
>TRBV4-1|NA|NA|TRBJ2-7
CASSQEQNYFRIYYEQYF
TGCGCCAGCAGCCAAGAGCAAAATTACTTCCGGATTTACTACGAGCAGTACTTC
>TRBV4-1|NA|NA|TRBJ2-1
CASSQDPGAGNEQFF
TGCGCCAGCAGCCAAGATCCGGGGGCGGGGAATGAGCAGTTCTTC
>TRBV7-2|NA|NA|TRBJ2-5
CASSLAPSSQETQYF
TGTGCCAGCAGCTTAGCGCCGAGTAGCCAAGAGACCCAGTACTTC
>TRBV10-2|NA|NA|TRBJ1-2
CASSESTGGSLVDGYTF
TGCGCCAGCAGTGAGTCGACTGGAGGCTCTTTGGTGGATGGCTACACCTTC